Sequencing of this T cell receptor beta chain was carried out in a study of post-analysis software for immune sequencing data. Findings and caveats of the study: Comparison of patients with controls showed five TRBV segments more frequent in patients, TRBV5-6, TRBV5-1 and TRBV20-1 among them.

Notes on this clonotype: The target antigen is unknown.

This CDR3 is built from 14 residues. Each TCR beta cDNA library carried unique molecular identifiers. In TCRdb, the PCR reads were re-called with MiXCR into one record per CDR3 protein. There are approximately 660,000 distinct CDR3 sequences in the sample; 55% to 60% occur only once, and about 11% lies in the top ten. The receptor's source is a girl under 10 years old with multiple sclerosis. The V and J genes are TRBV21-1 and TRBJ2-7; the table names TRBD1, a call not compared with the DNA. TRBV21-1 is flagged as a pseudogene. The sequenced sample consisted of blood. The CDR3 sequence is CASSYKQGADEQYF. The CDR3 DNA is TGTGCCAGCAGCTATAAACAGGGGGCTGACGAGCAGTACTTC.